These 31 T cell receptor beta chains came from one sample sequenced in a study of blood T cell repertoires in COVID-19. Data came from immunoSEQ multiplex PCR; TCRdb stores just in-frame clones and leaves some out. The data contain approximately 300,000 clones, approximately 80% of them singletons. Sample: peripheral blood. Receptor source: a woman between 45 and 65 years old with active or convalescent COVID-19.

Worth noting for this clone: The identical CDR3 is also encoded by other nucleotide sequences in the sample. The rearrangement joins TRBV3-1 (or the pseudogene TRBV3-2) to TRBJ1-6, with D possibly being TRBD1 (5 bases). CDR1 and CDR2 (germline): LGHDT, YNNKEL (reference sequence). There are 14 residues in the CDR3. V lost 4 bases and J lost 6, with 10 bases in between. CDR3 amino acids: CASSLTGGNSPLHF. In nucleotides, the CDR3 is TGTGCCAGCAGCCTGACGGGGGGTAATTCACCCCTCCACTTT.

The chain has TRBV5-1 and TRBJ2-1, with 7 bases lining up with TRBD2. The CDR3 is 17 amino acids. J gave up 3 bases and V 2 bases, and 11 bases lay outside the gene matches. Germline lookup yields CDR1 SGHRS and CDR2 YFSETQ. CDR3 region: CASSLMTAGVRYNEQFF. The CDR3, as DNA: TGCGCCAGCAGCTTAATGACGGCGGGAGTCCGCTACAATGAGCAGTTCTTC.

The chain is built from TRBV11-2 and TRBJ2-1; 7 bases line up with TRBD2. Germline V gene lookup returns CDR1 SGHAT and CDR2 FQNNGV. There are 15 residues in the CDR3. V lost 1 base, J lost 10 bases, and 10 bases stayed unmatched. The CDR3 DNA follows: TGTGCCAGCAGCTTAGTTCGGGGGGTAAGGGGAGAGCAGTTCTTC. This encodes CASSLVRGVRGEQFF.

This chain connects TRBV6-5 to TRBJ1-4; D not resolved. With 5 bases removed from V and 8 bases from J, the gap between germline ends came to 12 bases. The germline V gene has CDR1 MNHEY and CDR2 SVGAGI. This CDR3 region has 13 residues. Written as DNA, the CDR3 is TGTGCCAGCAGTATTAAGGGAGAGGAAAAACTGTTTTTT. It codes for CASSIKGEEKLFF.

The chain is built from TRBV7-8 and TRBJ1-2, with D perhaps matching TRBD1 (5 bases). Trimming pared 2 bases from V and 7 bases from J, leaving 20 bases between. Germline V gene sequence: CDR1 SGHVS, CDR2 FQNEAQ. This CDR3 is built from 16 residues. CDR3 nucleotide sequence: TGTGCCAGCAGCTTATTTACCGGAGGGGTCGGGTTTGGCTACACCTTC. Its protein product is CASSLFTGGVGFGYTF.

This rearrangement joins TRBV15 to TRBJ2-3, with 11 bases matching TRBD2. From germline, CDR1 is LNHNV and CDR2 YYDKDF (reference sequence). The CDR3 is made up of 14 amino acids. The V and J ends lost 5 bases and 5 bases, in that order; junction bases with no gene match: 3. The CDR3 DNA sequence: TGTGCCACCAGCTCTGGGACTAGCGGAGATACGCAGTATTTT. Translated, it gives CATSSGTSGDTQYF.

The chain links TRBV6-5 to TRBJ2-7; 9 nucleotides match TRBD1. CDR1 and CDR2 (germline): MNHEY, SVGAGI. This CDR3 contains 14 residues. The trim removed 5 bases at V and 9 bases at J, leaving 11 bases unmatched. CDR3 sequence reads: CASSPRGQGRGQYF. CDR3 DNA: TGTGCCAGCAGTCCACGGGGACAGGGAAGAGGGCAGTACTTC.

This clone appeared once. The CDR3: CSASVAGGPPQYF. The CDR3, as DNA: TGCAGTGCTAGTGTGGCGGGAGGGCCTCCGCAGTACTTC. The chain carries TRBV20-1 and TRBJ2-7; 9 bases are shared with TRBD2. Germline trimming cut 3 bases from V and 9 bases from J; bases unmatched to any gene: 9. CDR3 length equals 13 residues. Germline V gives CDR1 DFQATT, CDR2 SNEGSKA (reference sequence).

The chain combines TRBV6-4 with TRBJ1-2, with D unresolved. Trimming took 3 bases from V and 6 from J, leaving 11 bases between them. In germline, CDR1 is MRHNA, CDR2 SNTAGT. The CDR3 sequence is 13 residues long. CDR3 sequence: CASSEEVWDGYTF. In DNA form, the CDR3 reads TGTGCCAGCAGTGAGGAGGTCTGGGATGGCTACACCTTC.

The CDR3 loop is CASSVEGYSYNEQFF. The CDR3 DNA reads TGTGCCAGCAGCGTAGAGGGGTACTCTTACAATGAGCAGTTCTTC. V is TRBV9 and J is TRBJ2-1, with TRBD1 as a possible D gene (5 bases). CDR3 length equals 15 residues. With 0 bases removed from V and 4 bases from J, the gap between germline ends came to 11 bases. Germline V lookup: CDR1 SGDLS, CDR2 YYNGEE.

V and J are TRBV19 and TRBJ1-5; 7 bases line up with TRBD1. The CDR3 contains 17 residues. With 5 bases clipped from V and 4 bases from J, the junction kept 14 bases outside the gene matches. Germline V gene sequence: CDR1 LNHDA, CDR2 SQIVND (reference sequence). The CDR3 region is CASSPTAVRQGNQPQHF. In nucleotides, the CDR3 is TGTGCCAGTAGTCCTACGGCGGTGAGACAGGGAAATCAGCCCCAGCATTTT.

The chain employs TRBV7-7 and TRBJ2-2; perhaps TRBD2 as D (6 bases). Germline loops: CDR1 SSHAT, CDR2 FNYEAQ (reference sequence). The V and J ends lost 5 bases and 4 bases respectively, with 20 bases between them. This CDR3 spans 17 amino acids. The chain's CDR3 is CASSPTGSARLTGELFF. CDR3 nucleotides: TGTGCCAGCAGCCCAACCGGGAGTGCGCGTCTCACCGGGGAGCTGTTTTTT.

The chain couples TRBV14 to TRBJ2-2, with TRBD1 as a possible D gene (5 bases). V was cut by 3 bases and J by 10 bases, with 24 bases left in between. CDR1 is SGHDN, CDR2 FVKESK, per germline. The CDR3 length is 17 residues. This chain's CDR3 is CASSHGTVRAGYSELFF. The CDR3 DNA reads as TGTGCCAGCAGCCACGGTACCGTTCGGGCAGGGTACTCGGAGCTGTTTTTT. The full variable domain, its missing parts supplied by reference TRBV14 and TRBJ2-2, is EAGVTQFPSHSVIEKGQTVTLRCDPISGHDNLYWYRRVMGKEIKFLLHFVKESKQDESGMPNNRFLAERTGGTYSTLKVQPAELEDSGVYFCASSHGTVRAGYSELFFGEGSRLTVL.

The V and J genes are TRBV12-3 or TRBV12-4 and TRBJ1-4; no definite D call. The V end was cut by 7 bases, the J end by 10 bases, with 13 bases between. The CDR3 spans 12 residues. The CDR3 DNA reads TGTGCCAGCACAGGCGGGTTGAGAAAACTGTTTTTT. The encoded protein is CASTGGLRKLFF.

The CDR3 sequence is CASSSPLAGAGNEQFF. CDR3 DNA sequence: TGTGCCAGCAGTTCTCCGCTAGCGGGAGCAGGCAATGAGCAGTTCTTC. The V call is TRBV27, the J call TRBJ2-1, with 10 bases aligning to TRBD2. The CDR3 loop spans 16 amino acids. The trim removed 4 bases at V and 6 bases at J, leaving 9 bases unmatched. The germline CDR1 and CDR2 sequences are MNHEY and SMNVEV (reference sequence).

This clone was found once. This chain links TRBV6-1 with TRBJ2-2; TRBD1 matches 11 bases. Germline V CDR1 and CDR2: MNHNS, SASEGT. This CDR3 spans 19 amino acids. V lost 4 bases and J lost 7; bases outside the gene matches: 17. In nucleotides, the CDR3 is TGTGCCAGCAGTGCTCTTACCTCCGGGACAGGGGGTTTTTACGGGGAGCTGTTTTTT. Encoded protein: CASSALTSGTGGFYGELFF.

J is TRBJ1-1 and V is TRBV5-4; 7 bases match TRBD1. V gave up 0 bases and J gave up 9 bases; unmatched junction bases: 14. In germline, CDR1 is SGHNT, CDR2 YYREEE (reference sequence). The CDR3 length is 16 residues. The CDR3 DNA reads TGTGCCAGCAGCTTGGATCGTCCGACAGGGAGAGGAAAAGCTTTCTTT. The encoded protein is CASSLDRPTGRGKAFF.

The chain carries TRBV11-2 and TRBJ1-1, with D hard to call. The length of the CDR3 is 14 residues. V was pared by 5 bases and J by 3 bases, with 13 bases between. CDR1 and CDR2 from the germline V gene are SGHAT and FQNNGV. For the CDR3, the DNA is TGTGCCAGCAGCCCACAGATTTCTTACACTGAAGCTTTCTTT. This sequence encodes CASSPQISYTEAFF.

J is TRBJ1-3 and V is TRBV19, with TRBD1 identical over 8 bases. The ends lost 3 bases at V and 10 bases at J; junction bases unmatched: 5. The CDR3 is 13 residues long. Germline assignment: CDR1 LNHDA and CDR2 SQIVND (reference sequence). In DNA, the CDR3 is TGTGCCAGTAGTATCCAGGGGGCGCGGACCATATATTTT. This sequence encodes CASSIQGARTIYF.

The chain combines TRBV4-2 with TRBJ1-6, with D perhaps matching TRBD1 (5 bases). Trimming took off 0 bases at V and 9 bases at J, with 21 bases between the two ends. The CDR3 sequence is 18 residues long. The germline V gene encodes CDR1 LGHNA and CDR2 YNFKEQ. CDR3 sequence: CASSQDNTGPTLGSPLHF. Here the CDR3 DNA reads TGTGCCAGCAGCCAAGACAATACAGGACCCACATTGGGTTCACCCCTCCACTTT.

This chain links TRBV5-6 with TRBJ2-2; D call uncertain. The CDR3 loop spans 15 amino acids. V lost 4 bases to trimming and J lost 6 bases, with 16 bases between them. CDR1 and CDR2 (germline): SGHDT, YYEEEE. The CDR3 sequence is CASSPLDSFPGELFF. As DNA, the CDR3 is TGTGCCAGCAGCCCGCTTGACTCGTTCCCCGGGGAGCTGTTTTTT.

The chain employs TRBV2 and TRBJ2-3, with D maybe TRBD2 (6 bases). The CDR3 sequence is 12 residues long. CDR1 and CDR2 from the germline V gene are SNHLY and FYNNEI. V was cut by 8 bases and J by 2 bases, with 8 bases left in between. The CDR3 DNA reads as TGTGCCAGCTCGGGACTCACAGATACGCAGTATTTT. It is translated as CASSGLTDTQYF.

The chain joins TRBV7-3 to TRBJ2-5; 11 bases are shared with TRBD2. The CDR3 totals 15 residues. The J segment lost 2 bases and the V segment lost 6 bases, leaving 5 bases of the junction unmatched. Per germline, CDR1 SGHTA and CDR2 FQGTGA. The CDR3 sequence is CASSRGLAGQETQYF. In DNA, the CDR3 is TGTGCCAGCAGTCGTGGACTAGCGGGTCAAGAGACCCAGTACTTC. Using reference TRBV7-3 and TRBJ2-5 for the parts outside the CDR3, the full variable domain is GAGVSQTPSNKVTEKGKYVELRCDPISGHTALYWYRQSLGQGPEFLIYFQGTGAADDSGLPNDRFFAVRPEGSVSTLKIQRTERGDSAVYLCASSRGLAGQETQYFGPGTRLLVL.

In nucleotides, the CDR3 is TGCGCCAGCAGGCCGACTAGCGGGAGTGCAGATACGCAGTATTTT. Its protein product is CASRPTSGSADTQYF. The chain has TRBV4-1 and TRBJ2-3, with TRBD2 matching over 12 bases. The CDR3 has 15 residues. Germline-derived CDR1 and CDR2 are MGHRA and YSYEKL. Trimming removed 6 bases from V and 4 bases from J; junction bases left unmatched: 5.

This chain's CDR3 is CASSPPGRMDSPLHF. The CDR3 bases are TGTGCCAGCAGCCCCCCGGGGAGAATGGATTCACCCCTCCACTTT. J is TRBJ1-6 and V is TRBV7-9, with D unresolved. Germline V CDR1 and CDR2: SEHNR, FQNEAQ (reference sequence). V lost 5 bases to trimming and J lost 8 bases, with 16 bases between them. The CDR3 totals 15 residues.

This clone was observed a few times. CDR3 bases: TGTGCCAGTACCAACTATGGGACAGGGGAGACTGAAGCTTTCTTT. This sequence encodes CASTNYGTGETEAFF. V gene TRBV19 combines with J gene TRBJ1-1; the match to TRBD1 covers 10 bases. This CDR3 contains 15 residues. Losses at the gene ends were 7 bases for V and 5 bases for J; bases not matched to a gene: 10. Germline CDR1 LNHDA, CDR2 SQIVND (reference sequence).

The chain couples TRBV5-1 to TRBJ2-3; D is perhaps TRBD1 (6 bases). Germline CDR1 is SGHRS and CDR2 is YFSETQ. The V and J ends lost 0 bases and 2 bases respectively, with 13 bases between them. The CDR3 has 16 residues. The CDR3 spells CASSLEFGQLTDTQYF. The CDR3 DNA is TGCGCCAGCAGCTTGGAGTTCGGACAGCTCACAGATACGCAGTATTTT.

This clone was observed a single time. This sequence joins TRBV7-9 and TRBJ1-5; the D gene is possibly TRBD1 (6 bases). Trimming removed 5 bases at V and 6 bases at J, with 14 bases between. Germline CDR1 reads SEHNR; CDR2 reads FQNEAQ (reference sequence). This CDR3 is 14 amino acids long. The CDR3 bases are TGTGCCAGCAGCCACGAGACAGGTCCTCAGCCCCAGCATTTT. This sequence encodes CASSHETGPQPQHF. The whole variable domain, filled in from reference TRBV7-9 and TRBJ1-5, reads DTGVSQNPRHKITKRGQNVTFRCDPISEHNRLYWYRQTLGQGPEFLTYFQNEAQLEKSRLLSDRFSAERPKGSFSTLEIQRTEQGDSAMYLCASSHETGPQPQHFGDGTRLSIL.

CDR3 DNA sequence: TGTGCCAGCAGACGAAGGGCAGGGCAGGGAGGCGAGCAGTTCTTC. As protein: CASRRRAGQGGEQFF. The chain couples TRBV2 to TRBJ2-1; D is possibly TRBD2 (6 bases). Per germline, CDR1 SNHLY and CDR2 FYNNEI. The CDR3 spans 15 residues. The ends were cut back, 6 bases at V and 10 bases at J, with 22 bases in the middle. The entire variable domain, with the rest obtained from reference TRBV2 and TRBJ2-1, is as follows: EPEVTQTPSHQVTQMGQEVILRCVPISNHLYFYWYRQILGQKVEFLVSFYNNEISEKSEIFDDQFSVERPDGSNFTLKIRSTKLEDSAMYFCASRRRAGQGGEQFFGPGTRLTVL.

This clone has just one count. V gene TRBV10-3 combines with J gene TRBJ2-2; D might be TRBD2 (5 bases). Germline-derived CDR1 and CDR2 are ENHRY and SYGVKD. The V end lost 0 bases, the J end lost 6 bases, and 11 bases lay between the germline ends. This CDR3 comprises 15 residues. In nucleotides, the CDR3 is TGTGCCATCAGTGAGTCGAGGGCTGGGGCCGGGGAGCTGTTTTTT. Its protein is CAISESRAGAGELFF.

V gene TRBV19 combines with J gene TRBJ2-7; D is unresolved. V was clipped by 3 bases and J by 2 bases, with 20 bases between them. Germline lookup yields CDR1 LNHDA and CDR2 SQIVND (reference sequence). This CDR3 region has 17 residues. The CDR3 loop is CASSISDVTRGTYEQYF. CDR3 sequence (DNA): TGTGCCAGTAGTATTTCTGATGTGACCCGAGGAACCTACGAGCAGTACTTC. Using reference TRBV19 and TRBJ2-7 for the parts outside the CDR3, the full variable domain is DGGITQSPKYLFRKEGQNVTLSCEQNLNHDAMYWYRQDPGQGLRLIYYSQIVNDFQKGDIAEGYSVSREKKESFPLTVTSAQKNPTAFYLCASSISDVTRGTYEQYFGPGTRLTVT.